What follows are 22 T cell receptor beta chains derived from one specimen sequenced in a study of identical twins. Each CDR3 protein gets one entry after TCRdb re-called the 5' RACE reads with MiXCR. This sample yields 400,000 to 650,000 distinct CDR3 sequences, of which about 20% are seen a single time; roughly 0.91% belongs to the top ten. These data were also filed under a second study, of T cells expressing NK-cell markers.

The sample taken for sequencing was CD4+ T cells sorted from blood. The receptors shown here come from a woman between 18 and 29 years old in good health.

The V call is TRBV10-3, the J call TRBJ1-1; 7 bases line up with TRBD1. Germline CDR1 ENHRY, CDR2 SYGVKD. V was clipped by 2 bases and J by 5 bases; unmatched bases: 2. This CDR3 comprises 13 residues. In nucleotides, the CDR3 is TGTGCCATCAGTGAGGACAGGGAGACTGAAGCTTTCTTT. Its translation: CAISEDRETEAFF.

This clonotype showed up just a few times. The chain uses TRBV18 and TRBJ1-6; TRBD1 is a possible D gene (5 bases). Trimming left V 3 bases short and J 8 bases short, with 11 bases between. CDR1 KGHSH and CDR2 LQKENI come from the germline V gene. CDR3 size: 14 residues. The CDR3 nucleotides read TGTGCCAGCTCACCTGGGGGGTTGGATTCACCCCTCCACTTT. It translates to CASSPGGLDSPLHF. The variable domain in full, completed from reference TRBV18 and TRBJ1-6, reads NAGVMQNPRHLVRRRGQEARLRCSPMKGHSHVYWYRQLPEEGLKFMVYLQKENIIDESGMPKERFSAEFPKEGPSILRIQQVVRGDSAAYFCASSPGGLDSPLHFGNGTRLTVT.

The DNA for the CDR3 is TGTGCCTGGAGTCCCCCTAACACCGGGGAGCTGTTTTTT. Its protein product is CAWSPPNTGELFF. The J gene is TRBJ2-2, the V gene TRBV30; D call uncertain. This CDR3 has 13 residues. Germline V CDR1 and CDR2: GTSNPN, SVGIG (reference sequence). Between the trimmed V and J ends, which lost 2 bases and 2 bases, there was a span of 6 bases.

The V and J genes are TRBV4-1 and TRBJ2-5; 12 bases are a match to TRBD1. Germline V lookup: CDR1 MGHRA, CDR2 YSYEKL. The CDR3 is made up of 18 amino acids. The V and J ends lost 1 base and 3 bases, in that order; junction bases with no gene match: 9. CDR3 DNA: TGCGCCAGCAGCCAAGGAGTCCTCGGGACAGGGGGCAAAGAGACCCAGTACTTC. Translation gives CASSQGVLGTGGKETQYF.

The J gene is TRBJ1-2, the V gene TRBV20-1, with D uncertain. Trimming left V 4 bases short and J 4 bases short, with 22 bases between. Per the germline V gene, CDR1 is DFQATT and CDR2 is SNEGSKA (reference sequence). The CDR3 spans 16 residues. This chain's CDR3 is CSAKTFPGGVGYGYTF. DNA for the CDR3: TGCAGTGCTAAAACCTTTCCAGGTGGTGTTGGCTATGGCTACACCTTC.

The rearrangement uses TRBV20-1 and TRBJ1-2, with 7 bases matching TRBD1. The CDR3 has 13 amino acids. V shed 7 bases, J shed 6 bases, and the junction held 11 bases outside the gene matches. The germline gives CDR1 DFQATT, CDR2 SNEGSKA (reference sequence). The CDR3: CSVKEGASDGYTF. The DNA of the CDR3 is TGCAGTGTAAAGGAGGGGGCTTCCGATGGCTACACCTTC.

V gene TRBV5-1 combines with J gene TRBJ2-6; a possible D gene is TRBD1 (6 bases). Germline assignment: CDR1 SGHRS and CDR2 YFSETQ. The CDR3 has 16 amino acids. V lost 4 bases, J lost 0 bases, and 11 bases lay in between. CDR3 sequence (DNA): TGCGCCAGCAGCACGGACAGTTACTCTGGGGCCAACGTCCTGACTTTC. Translated, it gives CASSTDSYSGANVLTF.

This clonotype was observed a handful of times. CDR3 amino acids: CASSVAQGPDTQYF. CDR3 bases: TGTGCCAGCAGCGTAGCCCAGGGCCCAGATACGCAGTATTTT. The rearrangement links TRBV9 to TRBJ2-3; tentative D call: TRBD1 (5 bases). The CDR3 contains 14 residues. V was shortened by 0 bases and J by 4 bases, with 9 bases between the two germline ends. CDR1 is SGDLS and CDR2 is YYNGEE in the germline V gene. Full variable domain (missing parts from reference TRBV9 and TRBJ2-3): DSGVTQTPKHLITATGQRVTLRCSPRSGDLSVYWYQQSLDQGLQFLIQYYNGEERAKGNILERFSAQQFPDLHSELNLSSLELGDSALYFCASSVAQGPDTQYFGPGTRLTVL.

The V and J genes are TRBV23-1 and TRBJ2-4; D perhaps matches TRBD2 (6 bases). TRBV23-1 is classed as an ORF, of uncertain function. The CDR3 has 14 residues. Trimming cost V 8 bases and J 0 bases, with 11 bases left between them. The DNA of the CDR3 is TGCGCCAGCGGCGGGACCCTAGCCAAAAACATTCAGTACTTC. Translating gives CASGGTLAKNIQYF.

V usage is TRBV30 and J usage is TRBJ2-4; TRBD2 aligns across 11 bases. The CDR3 is 15 amino acids. V was pared by 3 bases and J by 7 bases, with 8 bases of the junction left unmatched. The germline CDR1 and CDR2 sequences are GTSNPN and SVGIG (reference sequence). The CDR3 reads CAWSAALAGGNIQYF. The CDR3 nucleotides are TGTGCCTGGAGCGCGGCCCTAGCGGGGGGTAACATTCAGTACTTC. The variable domain in full, with the rest retrieved from reference TRBV30 and TRBJ2-4, is SQTIHQWPATLVQPVGSPLSLECTVEGTSNPNLYWYRQAAGRGLQLLFYSVGIGQISSEVPQNLSASRPQDRQFILSSKKLLLSDSGFYLCAWSAALAGGNIQYFGAGTRLSVL.

J is TRBJ2-7 and V is TRBV20-1, with 13 bases identical to TRBD2. In germline, CDR1 is DFQATT, CDR2 SNEGSKA (reference sequence). CDR3 size: 14 residues. The V segment lost 3 bases and the J segment 5 bases; nucleotides outside the gene matches: 4. The CDR3 nucleotides are TGCAGTGCTAGGGGGACTAGCGGGAACCACGAGCAGTACTTC. It codes for CSARGTSGNHEQYF.

The chain combines TRBV9 with TRBJ1-5, with TRBD1 matching 7 bases. The CDR3 has 13 amino acids. Germline CDR1 SGDLS, CDR2 YYNGEE. V gave up 4 bases and J gave up 12 bases; unmatched junction bases: 10. CDR3 nucleotide sequence: TGTGCCAGCAGCTTAACCCCGGGGACAGTCCAGCATTTT. Translation: CASSLTPGTVQHF.

This clonotype was observed a handful of times. The V gene is TRBV20-1, the J gene TRBJ2-3; TRBD2 matches at 7 bases. The CDR3 consists of 14 residues. J lost 6 bases, V lost 6 bases, and 12 bases had no gene match. Germline CDR1 and CDR2: DFQATT and SNEGSKA (reference sequence). This CDR3 reads CSAQTSRLGDTQYF. In DNA form, the CDR3 reads TGCAGTGCACAGACTAGCCGTCTTGGGGATACGCAGTATTTT.

This clonotype was detected ten times or more. The rearrangement joins TRBV24-1 to TRBJ2-1; D unclear. Germline V CDR1 and CDR2: KGHDR, SFDVKD. The CDR3 contains 14 residues. V was pared by 2 bases and J by 9 bases, with 13 bases between. CDR3 loop: CATSDSNPPFEQFF. In DNA, the CDR3 is TGTGCCACCAGTGATTCCAACCCCCCTTTTGAGCAGTTCTTC.

The chain is built from TRBV25-1 and TRBJ2-7; a weak D match, TRBD1 (5 bases). The CDR3 sequence is 14 residues long. Germline loops: CDR1 MGHDK, CDR2 SYGVNS. V was clipped by 6 bases and J by 0 bases, with 12 bases between them. The CDR3: CASSESDSSYEQYF. The CDR3 nucleotides read TGTGCCAGCAGCGAGTCAGACAGCTCCTACGAGCAGTACTTC.

This clonotype has at least ten counts. CDR3: CASSYGQDYGYTF. The CDR3 DNA reads TGTGCCAGCAGCTACGGACAGGACTATGGCTACACCTTC. V is TRBV9 and J is TRBJ1-2; TRBD1 matches 7 bases. Looked up from germline, CDR1 is SGDLS and CDR2 is YYNGEE. This CDR3 is built from 13 residues. V was pared by 4 bases and J by 3 bases, with 3 bases of the junction left unmatched.

V and J are TRBV7-3 and TRBJ2-7; the match to TRBD1 covers 7 bases. Germline V gene sequence: CDR1 SGHTA, CDR2 FQGTGA. The CDR3 runs to 13 residues. J lost 8 bases, V lost 4 bases, and 8 bases had no gene match. CDR3 coding DNA: TGTGCCAGCAGCTCCCGGGACAGTTTGAAGCAGTACTTC. Amino acid sequence: CASSSRDSLKQYF.

The CDR3 DNA follows: TGCAGTGCGAGCGACAGGGGGGCCACCGGGACCCAGTACTTC. Translating it yields CSASDRGATGTQYF. The genes are TRBV20-1 and TRBJ2-5, with TRBD1 identical over 9 bases. Germline V gene data show CDR1 as DFQATT and CDR2 as SNEGSKA (reference sequence). This CDR3 has 14 amino acids. Unmatched junction bases numbered 12, after V lost 6 bases and J lost 7 bases.

V gene TRBV6-5 combines with J gene TRBJ2-3; unclear D gene. The V and J ends lost 6 bases and 4 bases respectively, with 8 bases between them. The CDR3 length is 12 residues. CDR1 and CDR2 from the germline V gene are MNHEY and SVGAGI. The CDR3 spells CASSQAPDTQYF. For the CDR3, the DNA is TGTGCCAGCAGCCAGGCGCCAGATACGCAGTATTTT.

This clonotype was observed a handful of times. This sequence joins TRBV2 and TRBJ2-3; TRBD2 matches 8 bases. The CDR3 has 15 amino acids. The J segment lost 9 bases and the V segment lost 0 bases, leaving 8 bases of the junction unmatched. Per germline, CDR1 SNHLY and CDR2 FYNNEI. CDR3 in amino acids: CASSEAGGGRSTQYF. The CDR3, as DNA: TGTGCCAGCAGTGAAGCCGGGGGGGGTCGATCGACGCAGTATTTT.

This clonotype has a handful of counts. The CDR3 is CASSPRGGNTIYF. CDR3 DNA sequence: TGTGCCAGCAGTCCCCGGGGGGGGAACACCATATATTTT. The chain uses TRBV6-2 or TRBV6-3 and TRBJ1-3; D perhaps matches TRBD1 (5 bases). V was cut by 5 bases and J by 7 bases, with 12 bases left in between. The V gene's germline CDR1 is MNHEY and CDR2 SVGEGT. The CDR3 consists of 13 residues.

V gene TRBV3-1 combines with J gene TRBJ2-1, with D unclear. CDR1 and CDR2 (germline): LGHDT, YNNKEL (reference sequence). V gave up 0 bases and J gave up 9 bases, with 12 bases separating them. This CDR3 has 14 residues. The CDR3 DNA follows: TGTGCCAGCAGCCAAGATCTAGTTGGCAGTGAGCAGTTCTTC. It encodes CASSQDLVGSEQFF.